This TCR beta chain was found in a study of chemoradiotherapy in HPV16-positive cancers. Across the whole study: Candidate HPV-specific clones and shared TCR motifs came from a couple of HPV16-positive patients. General study findings and limits: Candidate HPV-specific clones and E7-related TCR motifs grew in tumor during treatment. Only two HPV16-positive patients supplied the functional HPV-specificity definition.

Measured with immunoSEQ multiplex PCR; TCRdb has only the in-frame clones, and not every one. The sample lists fewer than 30,000 clones, roughly 95% occurring once. Germline loops: CDR1 LNHDA, CDR2 SQIVND (reference sequence). With 4 bases clipped from V and 0 bases from J, the junction kept 5 bases outside the gene matches. The CDR3 length is 15 residues. In the case of this clone: Antigen: not known.

This sample was obtained from a patient who underwent chemoradiotherapy. This TCR was recovered from a human donor with HPV-associated anogenital cancer. The rearrangement joins TRBV19 to TRBJ1-2, with TRBD1 identical over 7 bases. CDR3 nucleotides: TGTGCCAGTAGTACGACCGGGACAGCTAACTATGGCTACACCTTC. Encoded protein: CASSTTGTANYGYTF.